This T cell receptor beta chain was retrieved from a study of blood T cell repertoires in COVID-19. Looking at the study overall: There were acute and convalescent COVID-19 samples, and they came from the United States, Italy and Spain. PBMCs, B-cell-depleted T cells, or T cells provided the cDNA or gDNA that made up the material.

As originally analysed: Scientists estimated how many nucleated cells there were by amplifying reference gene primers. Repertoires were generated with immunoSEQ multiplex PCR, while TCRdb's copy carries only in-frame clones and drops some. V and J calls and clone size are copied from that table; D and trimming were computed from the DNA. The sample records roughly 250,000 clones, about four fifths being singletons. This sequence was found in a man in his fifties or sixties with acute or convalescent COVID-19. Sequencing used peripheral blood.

The CDR3 is CASSDGTENTEAFF. CDR3 DNA: TGTGCCAGCAGTGACGGGACAGAGAACACTGAAGCTTTCTTT. The rearrangement links TRBV6-4 to TRBJ1-1; TRBD1 matches at 7 bases. The CDR3 length is 14 residues. J lost 1 base, V lost 2 bases, and 1 base had no gene match. The V gene's germline CDR1 is MRHNA and CDR2 SNTAGT.